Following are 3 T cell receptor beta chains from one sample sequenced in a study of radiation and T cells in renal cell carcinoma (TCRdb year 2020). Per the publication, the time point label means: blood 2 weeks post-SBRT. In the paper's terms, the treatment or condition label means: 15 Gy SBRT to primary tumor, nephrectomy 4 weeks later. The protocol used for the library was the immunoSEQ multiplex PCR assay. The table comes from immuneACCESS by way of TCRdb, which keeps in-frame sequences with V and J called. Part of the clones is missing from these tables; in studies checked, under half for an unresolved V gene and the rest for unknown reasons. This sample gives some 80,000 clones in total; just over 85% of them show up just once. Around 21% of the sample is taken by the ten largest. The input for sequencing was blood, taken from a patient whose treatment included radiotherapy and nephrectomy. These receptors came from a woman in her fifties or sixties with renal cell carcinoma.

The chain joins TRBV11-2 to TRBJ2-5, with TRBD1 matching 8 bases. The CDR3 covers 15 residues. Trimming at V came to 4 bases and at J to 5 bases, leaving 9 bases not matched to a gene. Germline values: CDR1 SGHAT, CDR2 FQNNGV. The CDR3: CASSSTDRDVETQYF. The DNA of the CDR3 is TGTGCCAGCAGCTCCACGGACAGGGATGTCGAGACCCAGTACTTC.

Written as DNA, the CDR3 is TGTGCCAGCTCACCATATGGGGGAGAGACCCAGTACTTC. Translated, it gives CASSPYGGETQYF. J is TRBJ2-5 and V is TRBV18, with D tentatively TRBD1 or TRBD2 (5 bases each). CDR1 is KGHSH, CDR2 LQKENI, per germline. V lost 2 bases and J lost 4, with 8 bases in between. The CDR3 extends over 13 amino acids.

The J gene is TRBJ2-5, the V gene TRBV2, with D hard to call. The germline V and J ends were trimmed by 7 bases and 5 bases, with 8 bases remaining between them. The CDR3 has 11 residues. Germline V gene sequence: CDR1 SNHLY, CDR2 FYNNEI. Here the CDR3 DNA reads TGTGCCAGCACGGTTTCGGAGACCCAGTACTTC. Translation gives CASTVSETQYF.